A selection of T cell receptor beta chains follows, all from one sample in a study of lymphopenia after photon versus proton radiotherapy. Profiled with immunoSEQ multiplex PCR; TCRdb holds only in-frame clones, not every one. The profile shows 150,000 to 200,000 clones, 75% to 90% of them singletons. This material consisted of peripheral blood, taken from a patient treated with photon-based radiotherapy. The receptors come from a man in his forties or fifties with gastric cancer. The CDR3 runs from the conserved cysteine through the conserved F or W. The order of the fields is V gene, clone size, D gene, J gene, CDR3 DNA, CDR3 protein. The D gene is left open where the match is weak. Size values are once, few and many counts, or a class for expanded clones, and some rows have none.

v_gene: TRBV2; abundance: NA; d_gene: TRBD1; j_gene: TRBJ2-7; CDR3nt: TGTGCCAGCAGGGAGGTTGGGACAGGATCTTACGAGCAGTACTTC; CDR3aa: CASREVGTGSYEQYF
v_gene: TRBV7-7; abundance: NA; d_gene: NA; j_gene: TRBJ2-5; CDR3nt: TGTGCCAGCAGCCACCGGGCGTACCAAGAGACCCAGTACTTC; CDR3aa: CASSHRAYQETQYF
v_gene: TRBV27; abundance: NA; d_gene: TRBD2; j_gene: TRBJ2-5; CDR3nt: TGTGCCAGCAGACCTTTTGGAGTGGTTCGGGGGGGGACGGAGACCCAGTACTTC; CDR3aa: CASRPFGVVRGGTETQYF
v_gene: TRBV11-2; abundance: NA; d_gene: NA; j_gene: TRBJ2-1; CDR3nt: TGTGCCAGCAGCCAGGGCGTCCTAACCGTGGAGCAGTTCTTC; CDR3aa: CASSQGVLTVEQFF
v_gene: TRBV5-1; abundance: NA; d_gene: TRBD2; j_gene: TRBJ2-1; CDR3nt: TGCGCCAGCAGCCCCCCTAAGACTAGCGGTAACAATGAGCAGTTCTTC; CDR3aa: CASSPPKTSGNNEQFF
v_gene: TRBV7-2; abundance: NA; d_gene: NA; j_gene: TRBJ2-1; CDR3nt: TGTGCCAGCAGCTTAGTTCCTAGTAAAAATGAGCAGTTCTTC; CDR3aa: CASSLVPSKNEQFF
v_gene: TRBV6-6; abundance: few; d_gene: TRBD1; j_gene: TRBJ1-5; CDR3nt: TGTGCCAGCAAGTGGACAGGGACGGAGCAGCCCCAGCATTTT; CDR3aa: CASKWTGTEQPQHF
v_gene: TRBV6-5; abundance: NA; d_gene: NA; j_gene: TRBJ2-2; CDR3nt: TGTGCCAGCAGCCAGGACCACACCGGGGAGCTGTTTTTT; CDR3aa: CASSQDHTGELFF
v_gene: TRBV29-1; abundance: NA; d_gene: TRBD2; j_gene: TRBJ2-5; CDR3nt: TGCAGCGTTGGCCGGCGACTAGCGTCGAAAGAGACCCAGTACTTC; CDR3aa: CSVGRRLASKETQYF
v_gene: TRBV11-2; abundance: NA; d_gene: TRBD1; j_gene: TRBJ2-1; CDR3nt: TGTGCCAGCAGCTTAGACAGGACAGGGGGCCTTCGCTCCTACAATGAGCAGTTCTTC; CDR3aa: CASSLDRTGGLRSYNEQFF
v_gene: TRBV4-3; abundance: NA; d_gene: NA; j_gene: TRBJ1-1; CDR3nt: TGCGCCAGCAGCCCGTATTCGGGGGAGTGGACTGAAGCTTTCTTT; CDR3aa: CASSPYSGEWTEAFF
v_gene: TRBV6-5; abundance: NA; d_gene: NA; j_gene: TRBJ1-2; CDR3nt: TGTGCCAGCAGTTACGGGACACAGTATGGCTACACCTTC; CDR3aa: CASSYGTQYGYTF
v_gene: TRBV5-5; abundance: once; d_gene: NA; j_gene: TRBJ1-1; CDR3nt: TGTGCCAGCAGCTTGGGCGAAAACACTGAAGCTTTCTTT; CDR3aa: CASSLGENTEAFF
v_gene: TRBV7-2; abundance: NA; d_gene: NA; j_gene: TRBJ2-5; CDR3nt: TGTGCCAGCAGCTCCCAGACACAACTAAGGGAGACCCAGTACTTC; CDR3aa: CASSSQTQLRETQYF
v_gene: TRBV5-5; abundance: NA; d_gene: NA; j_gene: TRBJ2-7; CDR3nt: TGTGCCAGCAGCCTAGGACAGTTTTCATCCTACGAGCAGTACTTC; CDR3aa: CASSLGQFSSYEQYF
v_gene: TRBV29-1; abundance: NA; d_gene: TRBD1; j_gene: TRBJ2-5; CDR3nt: TGCAGCGTTGCCTGGGGGACAGGGGGAGGAGAGACCCAGTACTTC; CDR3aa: CSVAWGTGGGETQYF
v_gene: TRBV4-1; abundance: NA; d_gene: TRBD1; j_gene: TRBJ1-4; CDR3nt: TGCGCCAGCAGCCGTGGGACAGGGCCAACTAATGAAAAACTGTTTTTT; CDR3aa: CASSRGTGPTNEKLFF
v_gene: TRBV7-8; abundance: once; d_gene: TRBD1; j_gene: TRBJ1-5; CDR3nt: TGTGCCAGCAGCTTAGACAGGGGTTTTAGCAATCAGCCCCAGCATTTT; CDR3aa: CASSLDRGFSNQPQHF
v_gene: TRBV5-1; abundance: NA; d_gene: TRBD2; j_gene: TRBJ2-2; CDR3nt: TGCGCCAGCAGACCCCGGGGGGCTCTAAGCGGGAGGAACACCGGGGAGCTGTTTTTT; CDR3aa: CASRPRGALSGRNTGELFF
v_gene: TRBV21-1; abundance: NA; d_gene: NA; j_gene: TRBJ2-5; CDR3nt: TGTGCCAGCAGCCTCAGACAACAAGAGACCCAGTACTTC; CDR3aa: CASSLRQQETQYF
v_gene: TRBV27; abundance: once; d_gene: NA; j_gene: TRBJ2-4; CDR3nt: TGTGCCAGCGGAGGGGGGTACATTCAGTACTTC; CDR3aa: CASGGGYIQYF
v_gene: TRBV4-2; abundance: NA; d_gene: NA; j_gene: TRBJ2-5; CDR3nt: TGTGCCAGCAGCCAAGAGGCAGGCCCTGAGACCCAGTACTTC; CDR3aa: CASSQEAGPETQYF
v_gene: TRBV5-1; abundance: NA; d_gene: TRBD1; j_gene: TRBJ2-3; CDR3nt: TGCGCCAGCAGCCGGGACCGGACAGGGGATACGCAGTATTTT; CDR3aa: CASSRDRTGDTQYF
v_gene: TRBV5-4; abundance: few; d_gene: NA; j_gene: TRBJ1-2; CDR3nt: TGTGCCAGCAGCTTGGCGGGGGTGGAGGCTGGCTACACCTTC; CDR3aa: CASSLAGVEAGYTF
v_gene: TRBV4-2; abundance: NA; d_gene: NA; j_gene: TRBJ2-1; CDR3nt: TGTGCCAGCAGCCAAGGTACTAGCCTTTCGAGCTCCTACAATGAGCAGTTCTTC; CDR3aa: CASSQGTSLSSSYNEQFF
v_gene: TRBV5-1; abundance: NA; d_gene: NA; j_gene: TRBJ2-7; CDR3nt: TGCGCCAGCAGCCCCCGTTCCCGAGGAGGGAACTACGAGCAGTACTTC; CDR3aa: CASSPRSRGGNYEQYF
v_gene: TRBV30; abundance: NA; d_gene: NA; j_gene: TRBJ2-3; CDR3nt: TGTGCCTGGAGTTTCGGCAGGGGGGACACAGATACGCAGTATTTT; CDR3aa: CAWSFGRGDTDTQYF
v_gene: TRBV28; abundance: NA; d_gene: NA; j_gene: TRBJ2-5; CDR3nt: TGTGCCAGCAGTTTACCGACGGGAACGATCCAAGAGACCCAGTACTTC; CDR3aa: CASSLPTGTIQETQYF
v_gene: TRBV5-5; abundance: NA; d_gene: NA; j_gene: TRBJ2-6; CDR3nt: TGTGCCAGCAGCCCCGGACGGAAAAGCTCTGGGGCCAACGTCCTGACTTTC; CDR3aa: CASSPGRKSSGANVLTF
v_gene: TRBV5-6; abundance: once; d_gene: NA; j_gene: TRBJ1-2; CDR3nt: TGTGCCAGCAGCATCAGGACAGCTAACTATGGCTACACCTTC; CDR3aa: CASSIRTANYGYTF
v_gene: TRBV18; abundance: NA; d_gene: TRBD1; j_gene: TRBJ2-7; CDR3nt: TGTGCCAGCTCAGCGACAGGGGACGAGCAGTACTTC; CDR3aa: CASSATGDEQYF